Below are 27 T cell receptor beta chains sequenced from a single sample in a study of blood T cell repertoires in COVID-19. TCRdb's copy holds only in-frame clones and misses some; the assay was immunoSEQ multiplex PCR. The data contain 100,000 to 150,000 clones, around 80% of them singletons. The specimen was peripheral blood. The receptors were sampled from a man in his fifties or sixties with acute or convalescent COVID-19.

Here the CDR3 reads CASSPRQGAYSNQPQHF. The CDR3 nucleotides are TGTGCCAGCAGCCCCCGACAGGGGGCTTATAGCAATCAGCCCCAGCATTTT. This rearrangement joins TRBV7-8 to TRBJ1-5; 10 positions agree with TRBD1. V trimming: 5 bases; J trimming: 0 bases; junction bases outside the gene matches: 7. The CDR3 is made up of 17 amino acids. Germline CDR1 SGHVS, CDR2 FQNEAQ.

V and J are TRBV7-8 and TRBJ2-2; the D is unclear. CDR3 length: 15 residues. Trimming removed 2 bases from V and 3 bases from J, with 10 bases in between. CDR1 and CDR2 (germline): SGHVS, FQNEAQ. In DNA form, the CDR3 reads TGTGCCAGCAGCTTAACTTCGGCGGACACCGGGGAGCTGTTTTTT. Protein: CASSLTSADTGELFF.

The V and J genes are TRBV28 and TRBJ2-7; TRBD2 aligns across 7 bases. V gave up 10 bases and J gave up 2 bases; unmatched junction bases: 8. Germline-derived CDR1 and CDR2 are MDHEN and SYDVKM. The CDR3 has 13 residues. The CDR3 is CATISGTTYEQYF. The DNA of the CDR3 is TGTGCCACCATCTCCGGGACTACCTACGAGCAGTACTTC.

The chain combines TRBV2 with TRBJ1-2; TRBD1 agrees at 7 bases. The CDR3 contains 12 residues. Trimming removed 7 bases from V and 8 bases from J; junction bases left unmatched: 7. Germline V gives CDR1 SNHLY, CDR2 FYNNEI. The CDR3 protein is CASTQQGSGYTF. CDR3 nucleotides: TGTGCCAGCACCCAACAGGGGTCGGGCTACACCTTC. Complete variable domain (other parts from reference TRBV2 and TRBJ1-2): EPEVTQTPSHQVTQMGQEVILRCVPISNHLYFYWYRQILGQKVEFLVSFYNNEISEKSEIFDDQFSVERPDGSNFTLKIRSTKLEDSAMYFCASTQQGSGYTFGSGTRLTVV.

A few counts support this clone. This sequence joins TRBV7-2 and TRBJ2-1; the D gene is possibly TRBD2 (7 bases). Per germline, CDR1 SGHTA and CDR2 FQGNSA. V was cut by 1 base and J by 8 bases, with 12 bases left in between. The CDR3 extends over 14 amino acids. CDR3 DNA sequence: TGTGCCAGCAGCTTAGGAATAGGGGGGGATGAGCAGTTCTTC. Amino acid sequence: CASSLGIGGDEQFF.

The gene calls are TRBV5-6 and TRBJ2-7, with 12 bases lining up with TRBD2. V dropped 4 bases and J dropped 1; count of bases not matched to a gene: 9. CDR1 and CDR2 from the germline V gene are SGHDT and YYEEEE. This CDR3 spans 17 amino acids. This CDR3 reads CASSLLTSGGLSYEQYF. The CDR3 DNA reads TGTGCCAGCAGCCTTCTGACTAGCGGGGGCCTTTCCTACGAGCAGTACTTC.

CDR3 region: CASTYRGDPSNYGYTF. The CDR3 DNA follows: TGTGCCAGCACGTACAGGGGGGACCCCTCTAACTATGGCTACACCTTC. The chain has TRBV28 and TRBJ1-2; 8 bases line up with TRBD1. The CDR3 covers 16 residues. The V and J ends lost 7 bases and 0 bases, in that order; junction bases with no gene match: 10. Germline V gene data show CDR1 as MDHEN and CDR2 as SYDVKM.

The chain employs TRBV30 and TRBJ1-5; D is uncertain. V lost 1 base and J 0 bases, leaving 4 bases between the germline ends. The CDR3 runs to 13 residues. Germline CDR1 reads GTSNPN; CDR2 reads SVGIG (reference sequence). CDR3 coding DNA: TGTGCCTGGAGTGGCGATAGCAATCAGCCCCAGCATTTT. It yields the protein CAWSGDSNQPQHF.

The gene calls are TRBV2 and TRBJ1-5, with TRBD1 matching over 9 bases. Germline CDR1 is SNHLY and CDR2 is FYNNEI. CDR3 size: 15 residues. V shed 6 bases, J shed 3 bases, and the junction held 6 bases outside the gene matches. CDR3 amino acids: CASSRGDRDNQPQHF. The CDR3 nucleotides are TGTGCCAGCAGCCGCGGGGACAGGGACAATCAGCCCCAGCATTTT.

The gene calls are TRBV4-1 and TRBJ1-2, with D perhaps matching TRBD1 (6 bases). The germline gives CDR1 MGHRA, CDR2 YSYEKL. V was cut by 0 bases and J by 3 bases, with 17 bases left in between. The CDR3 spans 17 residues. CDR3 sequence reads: CASSQDNAGVLYYGYTF. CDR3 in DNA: TGCGCCAGCAGCCAAGATAACGCAGGGGTTTTGTACTATGGCTACACCTTC.

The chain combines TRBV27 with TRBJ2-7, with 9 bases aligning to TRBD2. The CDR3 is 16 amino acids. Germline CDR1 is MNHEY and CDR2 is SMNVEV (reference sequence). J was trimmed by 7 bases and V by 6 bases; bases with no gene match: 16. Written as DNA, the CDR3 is TGTGCCAGCAGCCCCTACGGCGGGAGGGGTCTAGGGGAGCAGTACTTC. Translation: CASSPYGGRGLGEQYF.

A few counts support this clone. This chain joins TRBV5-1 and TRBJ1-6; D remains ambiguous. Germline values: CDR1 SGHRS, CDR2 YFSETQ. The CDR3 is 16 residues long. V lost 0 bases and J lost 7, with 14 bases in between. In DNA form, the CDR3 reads TGCGCCAGCAGCTTGGTTCTTGAGGGAGTCAATTCACCCCTCCACTTT. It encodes CASSLVLEGVNSPLHF.

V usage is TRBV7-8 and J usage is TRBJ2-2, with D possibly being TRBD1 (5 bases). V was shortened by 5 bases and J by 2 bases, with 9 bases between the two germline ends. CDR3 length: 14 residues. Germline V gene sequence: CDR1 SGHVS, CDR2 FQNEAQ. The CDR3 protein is CASSQTENTGELFF. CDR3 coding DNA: TGTGCCAGCAGCCAGACAGAAAACACCGGGGAGCTGTTTTTT. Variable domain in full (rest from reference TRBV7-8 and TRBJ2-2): GAGVSQSPRYKVAKRGQDVALRCDPISGHVSLFWYQQALGQGPEFLTYFQNEAQLDKSGLPSDRFFAERPEGSVSTLKIQRTQQEDSAVYLCASSQTENTGELFFGEGSRLTVL.

For the CDR3, the DNA is TGTGCCAGCTCTCTGGGACAGGACCCCTACGAGCAGTACTTC. It codes for CASSLGQDPYEQYF. This rearrangement joins TRBV28 to TRBJ2-7; 8 nucleotides align to TRBD1. From germline, CDR1 is MDHEN and CDR2 SYDVKM. Trimming took 8 bases from V and 2 from J; bases not matched to a gene: 8. CDR3 length: 14 residues.

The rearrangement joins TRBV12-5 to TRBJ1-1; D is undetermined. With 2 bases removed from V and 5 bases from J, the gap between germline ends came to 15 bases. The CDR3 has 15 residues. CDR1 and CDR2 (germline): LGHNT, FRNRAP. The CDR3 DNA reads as TGTGCTAGTGGTTTGAACAGTCGCTTTGGGACTGAAGCTTTCTTT. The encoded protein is CASGLNSRFGTEAFF.

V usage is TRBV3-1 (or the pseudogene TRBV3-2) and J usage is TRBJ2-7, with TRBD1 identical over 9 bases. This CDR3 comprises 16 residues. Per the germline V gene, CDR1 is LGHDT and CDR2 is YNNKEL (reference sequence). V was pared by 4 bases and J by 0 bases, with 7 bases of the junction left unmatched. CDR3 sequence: CASSLTPGQGSYEQYF. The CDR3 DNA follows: TGTGCCAGCAGCCTTACGCCGGGACAGGGCTCCTACGAGCAGTACTTC.

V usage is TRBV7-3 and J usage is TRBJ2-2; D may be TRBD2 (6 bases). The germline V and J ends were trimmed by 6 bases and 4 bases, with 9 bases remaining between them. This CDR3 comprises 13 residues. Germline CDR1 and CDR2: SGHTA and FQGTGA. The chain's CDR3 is CASRLAPTGELFF. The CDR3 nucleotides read TGTGCCAGCAGGCTAGCGCCCACCGGGGAGCTGTTTTTT.

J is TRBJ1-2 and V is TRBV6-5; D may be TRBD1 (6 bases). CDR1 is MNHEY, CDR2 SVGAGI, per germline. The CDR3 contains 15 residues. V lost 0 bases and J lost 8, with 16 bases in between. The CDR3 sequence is CASSYSPVRGNGYTF. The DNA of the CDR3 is TGTGCCAGCAGTTACTCTCCGGTCAGGGGAAACGGCTACACCTTC.

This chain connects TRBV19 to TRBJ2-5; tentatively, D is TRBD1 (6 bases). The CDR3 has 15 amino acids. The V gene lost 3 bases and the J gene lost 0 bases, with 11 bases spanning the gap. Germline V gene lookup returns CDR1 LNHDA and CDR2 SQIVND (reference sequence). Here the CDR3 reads CASSIGGTYQETQYF. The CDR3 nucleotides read TGTGCCAGTAGTATTGGGGGCACCTACCAAGAGACCCAGTACTTC.

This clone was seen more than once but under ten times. CDR3 sequence: CASRNRDRGPQPQHF. The CDR3 coding sequence is TGTGCCAGCAGAAACCGGGACAGGGGGCCACAGCCCCAGCATTTT. This chain connects TRBV6-6 to TRBJ1-5; 12 bases are shared with TRBD1. With V trimmed by 6 bases and J by 7 bases, 7 bases remained unmatched. In germline, CDR1 is MNHNY, CDR2 SVGAGI (reference sequence). The CDR3 loop spans 15 amino acids.

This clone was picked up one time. CDR3 in DNA: TGTGCCAGCAGCCGTAAGTGCCTCCGGGACAGGGTGACATACGAGCAGTACTTC. It encodes CASSRKCLRDRVTYEQYF. The chain employs TRBV7-3 and TRBJ2-7; 9 bases align to TRBD1. Per germline, CDR1 SGHTA and CDR2 FQGTGA. V was clipped by 5 bases and J by 4 bases; unmatched bases: 18. The CDR3 runs to 18 residues.

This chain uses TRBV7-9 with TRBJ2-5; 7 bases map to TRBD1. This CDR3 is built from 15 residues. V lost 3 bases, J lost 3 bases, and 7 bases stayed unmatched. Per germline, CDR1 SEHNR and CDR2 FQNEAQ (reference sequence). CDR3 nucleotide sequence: TGTGCCAGCAGCTTGACCGGGACAGTTAAAGAGACCCAGTACTTC. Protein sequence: CASSLTGTVKETQYF.

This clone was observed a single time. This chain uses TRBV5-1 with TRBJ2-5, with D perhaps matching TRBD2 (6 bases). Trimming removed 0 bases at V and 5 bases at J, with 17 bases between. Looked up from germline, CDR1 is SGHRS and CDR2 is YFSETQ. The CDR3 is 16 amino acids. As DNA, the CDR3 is TGCGCCAGCAGCTTGGAGGGTTCGGGAGTCCGCGAGACCCAGTACTTC. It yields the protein CASSLEGSGVRETQYF.

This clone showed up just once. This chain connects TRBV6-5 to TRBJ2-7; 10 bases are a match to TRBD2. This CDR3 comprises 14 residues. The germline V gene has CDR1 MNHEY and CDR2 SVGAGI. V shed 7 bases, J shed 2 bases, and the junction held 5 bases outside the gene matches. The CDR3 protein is CASISGRVTYEQYF. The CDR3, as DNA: TGTGCCAGCATCAGCGGGAGGGTAACCTACGAGCAGTACTTC.

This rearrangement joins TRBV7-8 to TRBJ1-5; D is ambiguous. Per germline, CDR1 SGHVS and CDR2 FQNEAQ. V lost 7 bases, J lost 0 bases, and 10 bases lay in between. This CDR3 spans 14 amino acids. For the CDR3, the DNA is TGTGCCAGCACCCTAGGTGGTAGCAATCAGCCCCAGCATTTT. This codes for CASTLGGSNQPQHF.

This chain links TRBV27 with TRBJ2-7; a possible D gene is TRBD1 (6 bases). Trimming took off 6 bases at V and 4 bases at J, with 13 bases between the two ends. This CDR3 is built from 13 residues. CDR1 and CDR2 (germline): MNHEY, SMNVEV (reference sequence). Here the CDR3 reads CASSVGTPYEQYF. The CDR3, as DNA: TGTGCCAGCAGCGTCGGGACACCTTACGAGCAGTACTTC.

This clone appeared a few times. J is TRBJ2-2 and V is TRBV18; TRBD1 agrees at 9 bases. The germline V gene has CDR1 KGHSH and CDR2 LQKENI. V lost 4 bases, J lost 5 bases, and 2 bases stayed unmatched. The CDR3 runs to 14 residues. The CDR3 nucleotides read TGTGCCAGCTCACGGACAGGGGAAACCGGGGAGCTGTTTTTT. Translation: CASSRTGETGELFF. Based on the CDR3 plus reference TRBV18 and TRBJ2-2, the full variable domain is NAGVMQNPRHLVRRRGQEARLRCSPMKGHSHVYWYRQLPEEGLKFMVYLQKENIIDESGMPKERFSAEFPKEGPSILRIQQVVRGDSAAYFCASSRTGETGELFFGEGSRLTVL.